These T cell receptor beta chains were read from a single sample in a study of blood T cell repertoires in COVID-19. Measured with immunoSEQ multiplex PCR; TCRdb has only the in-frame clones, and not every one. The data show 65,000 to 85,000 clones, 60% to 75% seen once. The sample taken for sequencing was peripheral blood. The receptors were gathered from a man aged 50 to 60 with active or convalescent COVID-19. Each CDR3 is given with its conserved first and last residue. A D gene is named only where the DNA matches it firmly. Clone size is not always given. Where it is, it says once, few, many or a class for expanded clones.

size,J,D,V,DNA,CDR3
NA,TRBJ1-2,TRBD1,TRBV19,TGTGCCAGTACAGACGGACAGGCTGATGGCTACACCTTC,CASTDGQADGYTF
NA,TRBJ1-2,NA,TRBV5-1,TGCGCCAGCAGCTTTACGGGGGGCCCCACCGGGGGAGGCTACACCTTC,CASSFTGGPTGGGYTF
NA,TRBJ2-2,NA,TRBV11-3,TGTGCCAGCAGCTTAGATCCCTTACGGGGGACGAACACCGGGGAGCTGTTTTTT,CASSLDPLRGTNTGELFF
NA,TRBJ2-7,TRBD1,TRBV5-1,TGCGCCAGCAGCCCGGGACAGGGGGCTCCGGGCGAGCAGTACTTC,CASSPGQGAPGEQYF
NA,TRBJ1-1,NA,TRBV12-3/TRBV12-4,TGTGCCAGCAGGATCACAGGGTTGAGAGCTTTCTTT,CASRITGLRAFF
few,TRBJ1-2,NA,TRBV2,TGTGCCAGCAGTTCTAAGGTGGGGCCGAGATTTGAGGATGGCTACACCTTC,CASSSKVGPRFEDGYTF
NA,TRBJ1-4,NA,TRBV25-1,TGTGCCAGCAGGCCCCCCGGGGGAACTAATGAAAAACTGTTTTTT,CASRPPGGTNEKLFF
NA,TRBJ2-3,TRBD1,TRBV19,TGTGCCAGTAGTCCCGACAGGGAATGGAGAGATACGCAGTATTTT,CASSPDREWRDTQYF
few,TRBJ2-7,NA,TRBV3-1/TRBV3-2,TGTGCCAGCAGCCCCTCCGAGGCACCTTACGAGCAGTACTTC,CASSPSEAPYEQYF
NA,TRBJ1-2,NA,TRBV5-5,TGTGCCAGCAGCTGGGTGAGCGTCGGTGGCTACACCTTC,CASSWVSVGGYTF
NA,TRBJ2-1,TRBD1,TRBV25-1,TGTGCCAGCAGGGGACAGGGGGCCTACAATGAGCAGTTCTTC,CASRGQGAYNEQFF
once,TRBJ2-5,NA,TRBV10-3,TGTGCCATCGGGTGGAGAGCCCAGTACTTC,CAIGWRAQYF
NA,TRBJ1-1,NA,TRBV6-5,TGTGCCAGCAGCGCTCGGGAGGGGACTGAAGCTTTCTTT,CASSAREGTEAFF
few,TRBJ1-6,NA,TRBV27,TGTGCCAGCAGCAGGAGCCTAGGGGTCTATAATTCACCCCTCCACTTT,CASSRSLGVYNSPLHF
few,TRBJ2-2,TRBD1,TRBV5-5,TGTGCCAGCAGCCTACGACAGGGGAGCCACACCGGGGAGCTGTTTTTT,CASSLRQGSHTGELFF
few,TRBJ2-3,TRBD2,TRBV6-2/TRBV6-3,TGTGCCAGCACCCCCCTAGCGGCCCAAGATACGCAGTATTTT,CASTPLAAQDTQYF
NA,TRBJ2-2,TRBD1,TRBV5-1,TGCGCCAGCAGCTATTTGGCCGGGGGACAGGGGACGGAGGAGCTGTTTTTT,CASSYLAGGQGTEELFF
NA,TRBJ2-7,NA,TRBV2,TGTGCCAGCGCGGGCCGGTGGTGGGAGCAGTACTTC,CASAGRWWEQYF
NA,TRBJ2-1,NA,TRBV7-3,TGTGCCAGCAGCTCCCCGGCCTCCAGGGAGCAGTTCTTC,CASSSPASREQFF
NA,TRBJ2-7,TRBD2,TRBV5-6,TGTGCCAGCAGCCTCGGGGGGGACCCCACGGACGAGCAGTACTTC,CASSLGGDPTDEQYF
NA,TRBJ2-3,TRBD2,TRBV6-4,TGTGCCAGCAGGGCGGGGGGGCGGACAGATACGCAGTATTTT,CASRAGGRTDTQYF
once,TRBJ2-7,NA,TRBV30,TGTGCCTGGAGTGTTAATTTTCTGTCTCGCGACGAGCAGTACTTC,CAWSVNFLSRDEQYF
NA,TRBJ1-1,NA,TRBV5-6,TGTGCCAGCAGCTTGGAAGCGAACACTGAAGCTTTCTTT,CASSLEANTEAFF
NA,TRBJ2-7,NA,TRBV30,TGTGCCTGGAGTGTACTTCCCGGCGGGGCCACCTACGAGCAGTACTTC,CAWSVLPGGATYEQYF
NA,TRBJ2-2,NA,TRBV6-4,TGTGCCAGCAGTGGGACGGGGTCCGGGGAGCTGTTTTTT,CASSGTGSGELFF
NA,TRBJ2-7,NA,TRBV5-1,TGCGCCAGCAGCTTAACAGCTTACTCCTACGAGCAGTACTTC,CASSLTAYSYEQYF
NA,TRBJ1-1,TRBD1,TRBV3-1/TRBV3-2,TGTGCCAGCAGCCCCCGGACAGGGGGACGGAACACTGAAGCTTTCTTT,CASSPRTGGRNTEAFF
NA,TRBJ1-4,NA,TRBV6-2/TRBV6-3,TGTGCCAGCAGTCACAGGGTCGGTAATGAAAAACTGTTTTTT,CASSHRVGNEKLFF
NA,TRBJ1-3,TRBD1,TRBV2,TGTGCCAGCAGTGAGGGGACAGGGTCTGGAAACACCATATATTTT,CASSEGTGSGNTIYF
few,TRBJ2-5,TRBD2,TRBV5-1,TGCGCCAGCAGCTTGGAACCTAGCGGGGTTCGTCAAGAGACCCAGTACTTC,CASSLEPSGVRQETQYF
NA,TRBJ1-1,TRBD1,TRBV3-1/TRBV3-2,TGTGCCAGCAGCCAAGTTTGGGGACAGGCTCGTGAAGCTTTCTTT,CASSQVWGQAREAFF
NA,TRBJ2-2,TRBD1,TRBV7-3,TGTGCCAGCAGCTCCTCGACAGGGGGCGTCGGGGAGCTGTTTTTT,CASSSSTGGVGELFF
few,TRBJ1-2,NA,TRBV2,TGTGCCAGGGGACCGGGAGGGGGCTACACCTTC,CARGPGGGYTF
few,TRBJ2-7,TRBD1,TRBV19,TGTGCCAGTAGTATCGACAGGGTGGGGAACGAGCAGTACTTC,CASSIDRVGNEQYF
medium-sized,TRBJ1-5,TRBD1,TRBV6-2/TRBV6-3,TGTGCCAGTAGCGGGTCAGGGGGCAATAGCAATCAGCCCCAGCATTTT,CASSGSGGNSNQPQHF
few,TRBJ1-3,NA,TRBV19,TGTGCCAGTAGTAATGGCAGGGGAGGAAACACCATATATTTT,CASSNGRGGNTIYF
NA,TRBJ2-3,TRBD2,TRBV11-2,TGTGCCAGCAGCTTAAAGAGGGGCGGGGGGCGAAACACAGATACGCAGTATTTT,CASSLKRGGGRNTDTQYF
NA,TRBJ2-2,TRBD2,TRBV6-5,TGTGCCAGCAGTTATGCGGCGGGGGGGAACACCGGGGAGCTGTTTTTT,CASSYAAGGNTGELFF
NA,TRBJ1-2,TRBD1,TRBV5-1,TGCGCCAGCAGCTACCCCGGGACAGGAAAGGGAGGCTACACCTTC,CASSYPGTGKGGYTF
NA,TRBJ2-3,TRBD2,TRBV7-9,TGTGCCAGCAGCTACCAGCTAGCGGGGGGGACAGATACGCAGTATTTT,CASSYQLAGGTDTQYF
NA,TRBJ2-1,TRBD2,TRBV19,TGTGCCAGTAGTCCTTGGGCTAGCGGGAGAAGCTCCTACAATGAGCAGTTCTTC,CASSPWASGRSSYNEQFF
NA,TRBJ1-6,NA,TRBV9,TGTGCCAGCAGCGTAGGGGGGCGCGAGTATAATTCACCCCTCCACTTT,CASSVGGREYNSPLHF
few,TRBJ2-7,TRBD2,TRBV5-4,TGTGCCAGCAGCTTGGGTCTAGCGGGGGGATACGAGCAGTACTTC,CASSLGLAGGYEQYF
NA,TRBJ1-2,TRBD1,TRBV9,TGTGCCAGCAGCTCCGACAGGGCGGGTGGCTACACCTTC,CASSSDRAGGYTF
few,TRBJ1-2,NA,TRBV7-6,TGTGCCAGCAGCTTTTCTCGGCAGAAACTAATCAACTATGGCTACACCTTC,CASSFSRQKLINYGYTF